A single sample is the source of the 30 T cell receptor beta chains below, sequenced in a study of cytomegalovirus exposure and HLA in healthy donors. Researchers ran the PCR with 60 Vbeta and 13 Jbeta primers. Libraries were prepared by immunoSEQ multiplex PCR; TCRdb keeps only in-frame clonotypes and omits some of them. The profile shows about 130,000 clones, 10% to 13% of them singletons. Sample: PBMCs. These receptors originate from a woman younger than 35 in good health and CMV-seropositive.

The chain joins TRBV19 to TRBJ1-2, with D possibly being TRBD1 (6 bases). The CDR3 loop spans 16 amino acids. The V gene lost 1 base and the J gene lost 6 bases, with 18 bases spanning the gap. Per germline, CDR1 LNHDA and CDR2 SQIVND (reference sequence). The CDR3 protein is CASSIGAGDGVNGYTF. The DNA of the CDR3 is TGTGCCAGTAGTATAGGGGCAGGGGATGGAGTTAATGGCTACACCTTC.

This clone came up a few times. The rearrangement joins TRBV15 to TRBJ1-3; 7 positions match TRBD1. CDR1 and CDR2 (germline): LNHNV, YYDKDF (reference sequence). The CDR3 consists of 19 residues. V shed 4 bases and J 0 bases; nucleotides not matched to a gene: 15. The CDR3: CATSNPANRGLSSGNTIYF. The CDR3 DNA sequence: TGTGCCACCAGCAACCCTGCCAACAGGGGACTTAGCTCTGGAAACACCATATATTTT. Using reference TRBV15 and TRBJ1-3 for the parts outside the CDR3, the full variable domain is DAMVIQNPRYQVTQFGKPVTLSCSQTLNHNVMYWYQQKSSQAPKLLFHYYDKDFNNEADTPDNFQSRRPNTSFCFLDIRSPGLGDTAMYLCATSNPANRGLSSGNTIYFGEGSWLTVV.

This clone was counted between two and nine times. The gene calls are TRBV27 and TRBJ2-6, with D uncertain. Trimming removed 7 bases from V and 0 bases from J, with 10 bases in between. The germline gives CDR1 MNHEY, CDR2 SMNVEV (reference sequence). The CDR3 covers 15 residues. CDR3 nucleotides: TGTGCCAGCAAAGGAGAAAGCTCTGGGGCCAACGTCCTGACTTTC. Translation gives CASKGESSGANVLTF.

The CDR3 spells CASSLPPRQAAFSYEQYF. CDR3 DNA sequence: TGTGCCAGCAGTTTACCCCCGAGACAGGCTGCTTTCTCCTACGAGCAGTACTTC. The chain joins TRBV28 to TRBJ2-7; tentative D call: TRBD1 (6 bases). Germline-derived CDR1 and CDR2 are MDHEN and SYDVKM. V lost 2 bases and J 0 bases, leaving 20 bases between the germline ends. This CDR3 is built from 18 residues. The full variable domain, in which reference TRBV28 and TRBJ2-7 provide the parts outside the CDR3, is DVKVTQSSRYLVKRTGEKVFLECVQDMDHENMFWYRQDPGLGLRLIYFSYDVKMKEKGDIPEGYSVSREKKERFSLILESASTNQTSMYLCASSLPPRQAAFSYEQYFGPGTRLTVT.

DNA of the CDR3: TGTGCCAGCAGTTCGGGACAGATGAACACTGAAGCTTTCTTT. It yields the protein CASSSGQMNTEAFF. This chain links TRBV28 with TRBJ1-1; TRBD1 matches at 7 bases. The CDR3 is 14 amino acids. Trimming took 4 bases from V and 0 from J; bases not matched to a gene: 2. Germline-derived CDR1 and CDR2 are MDHEN and SYDVKM.

The V and J genes are TRBV7-2 and TRBJ2-7, with TRBD2 identical over 12 bases. This CDR3 contains 16 residues. Germline CDR1 SGHTA, CDR2 FQGNSA. Trimming removed 6 bases from V and 3 bases from J; junction bases left unmatched: 9. CDR3 DNA: TGTGCCAGCAGTTACCCCGGACTAGCGGGATTCTACGAGCAGTACTTC. Its protein product is CASSYPGLAGFYEQYF.

This clone has a handful of counts. The chain is built from TRBV28 and TRBJ2-4; D is perhaps TRBD1 (5 bases). V was shortened by 3 bases and J by 0 bases, with 6 bases between the two germline ends. This CDR3 contains 14 residues. The germline V gene has CDR1 MDHEN and CDR2 SYDVKM. CDR3 DNA sequence: TGTGCCAGCAGTTTCAGGGCAGCCAAAAACATTCAGTACTTC. Protein product: CASSFRAAKNIQYF.

V and J are TRBV6-1 and TRBJ1-4; D gene unclear. This CDR3 region has 11 residues. The V and J ends lost 6 bases and 5 bases respectively, with 4 bases between them. Germline CDR1 reads MNHNS; CDR2 reads SASEGT. As DNA, the CDR3 is TGTGCCAGCAGGAGGAATGAAAAACTGTTTTTT. It encodes CASRRNEKLFF.

This clone was seen a few times. V and J are TRBV7-3 and TRBJ2-5; tentatively, D is TRBD2 (5 bases). With 3 bases removed from V and 2 bases from J, the gap between germline ends came to 7 bases. The CDR3 sequence is 13 residues long. In germline, CDR1 is SGHTA, CDR2 FQGTGA. This CDR3 reads CASSLWEQETQYF. CDR3 bases: TGTGCCAGCAGCTTGTGGGAGCAAGAGACCCAGTACTTC.

This sequence joins TRBV9 and TRBJ2-7; 7 nucleotides match TRBD2. Germline V lookup: CDR1 SGDLS, CDR2 YYNGEE. This CDR3 spans 14 amino acids. Trimming took 1 base from V and 2 from J; bases not matched to a gene: 3. CDR3: CASSVYGGAYEQYF. The CDR3 coding sequence is TGTGCCAGCAGCGTATATGGGGGGGCCTACGAGCAGTACTTC.

The chain is built from TRBV10-1 and TRBJ1-2, with D tentatively TRBD1 (5 bases). Germline assignment: CDR1 WNHNN and CDR2 SYGVQD (reference sequence). V was clipped by 5 bases and J by 4 bases, with 8 bases between them. This CDR3 is built from 12 residues. The CDR3 DNA reads as TGCGCCAGCAGTATAGGGGCCTATGGCTACACCTTC. Translation gives CASSIGAYGYTF.

Note on this clone: At one end, the junction sequence differs from germline, possibly due to a read error. The chain couples TRBV5-6 to TRBJ2-2; D may be TRBD2 (5 bases). The CDR3 has 14 residues. The germline V gene encodes CDR1 SGHDT and CDR2 YYEEEE. The CDR3 sequence: CASSPRRNSGELFF. In DNA form, the CDR3 reads TGTGCCAGCAGTCCCAGGAGGAACTCCGGGGAGCTGTTTTTT.

This clone has more than one count but fewer than ten. For the CDR3, the DNA is TGTGCCAGCAAGCTTTCAGGGAACACCGGGGAGCTGTTTTTT. Translation: CASKLSGNTGELFF. The chain carries TRBV2 and TRBJ2-2; D uncertain. The CDR3 totals 14 residues. V shed 7 bases and J shed 1 base, with 10 bases lying between them. Germline V gives CDR1 SNHLY, CDR2 FYNNEI.

V gene TRBV28 combines with J gene TRBJ1-5; the match to TRBD1 covers 10 bases. Germline values: CDR1 MDHEN, CDR2 SYDVKM. This CDR3 spans 20 amino acids. V was pared by 6 bases and J by 4 bases, with 21 bases of the junction left unmatched. CDR3 sequence reads: CASSRQGALVRSLKNQPQHF. The CDR3 bases are TGTGCCAGCAGCCGACAGGGGGCGCTCGTTCGGTCCCTTAAAAATCAGCCCCAGCATTTT. Based on the CDR3 plus reference TRBV28 and TRBJ1-5, the full variable domain is DVKVTQSSRYLVKRTGEKVFLECVQDMDHENMFWYRQDPGLGLRLIYFSYDVKMKEKGDIPEGYSVSREKKERFSLILESASTNQTSMYLCASSRQGALVRSLKNQPQHFGDGTRLSIL.

V gene TRBV10-3 combines with J gene TRBJ2-5, with D hard to call. This CDR3 has 14 amino acids. CDR1 is ENHRY, CDR2 SYGVKD, per germline. Trimming left V 0 bases short and J 2 bases short, with 7 bases between. Written as DNA, the CDR3 is TGTGCCATCAGTGAGTCAAACAAGCAAGAGACCCAGTACTTC. Residues: CAISESNKQETQYF.

About this clone itself: This specimen includes other DNA sequences encoding the same CDR3. This chain joins TRBV19 and TRBJ2-2; 8 positions agree with TRBD1. Germline V gives CDR1 LNHDA, CDR2 SQIVND (reference sequence). V lost 3 bases and J lost 3; bases outside the gene matches: 9. This CDR3 region has 17 residues. This CDR3 is CASSMGGRGRDTGELFF. In nucleotides, the CDR3 is TGTGCCAGTAGTATGGGAGGCAGGGGGCGCGACACCGGGGAGCTGTTTTTT.

The V and J genes are TRBV4-2 and TRBJ1-2, with D unclear. Germline V gene lookup returns CDR1 LGHNA and CDR2 YNFKEQ. This CDR3 has 14 amino acids. Trimming removed 0 bases from V and 7 bases from J, with 12 bases in between. The CDR3 DNA sequence: TGTGCCAGCAGCCAAGATATGGGGAGAAGTGGCTACACCTTC. This translates into CASSQDMGRSGYTF.

A few counts support this clone. This rearrangement joins TRBV29-1 to TRBJ1-1; 7 bases align to TRBD1. After removal of 5 bases from V and 8 bases from J, the junction contained 5 bases not matched to a gene. The CDR3 sequence is 11 residues long. CDR1 SQVTM and CDR2 ANQGSEA come from the germline V gene. The CDR3 here is CSVFGGQEAFF. In DNA form, the CDR3 reads TGCAGCGTTTTCGGGGGACAGGAAGCTTTCTTT.

This clone was picked up a small number of times. The CDR3, as DNA: TGCGCCAGCAGCCAGAAAGGAGCGGGAGGGCCGGGTACGCAGTATTTT. This codes for CASSQKGAGGPGTQYF. This chain uses TRBV4-1 with TRBJ2-3; TRBD2 aligns across 10 bases. The junction had 11 bases not matched to a gene; V was cut back by 3 bases and J by 8 bases. This CDR3 contains 16 residues. Germline CDR1 and CDR2: MGHRA and YSYEKL.

This clone was counted only a few times. V usage is TRBV30 and J usage is TRBJ2-1, with D possibly being TRBD2 (5 bases). CDR3 length equals 16 residues. V lost 0 bases and J 6 bases, leaving 18 bases between the germline ends. The V gene's germline CDR1 is GTSNPN and CDR2 SVGIG (reference sequence). CDR3: CAWSVQRSNSINEQFF. CDR3 nucleotide sequence: TGTGCCTGGAGTGTACAGCGGTCAAATTCGATCAATGAGCAGTTCTTC.

This clone was picked up many times. The V and J genes are TRBV28 and TRBJ1-4, with D perhaps matching TRBD1 (6 bases). CDR3 length: 15 residues. V lost 5 bases and J 7 bases, leaving 17 bases between the germline ends. CDR1 is MDHEN and CDR2 is SYDVKM in the germline V gene. The CDR3: CASSPDRPWGEKLFF. CDR3 bases: TGTGCCAGCAGTCCAGACAGGCCGTGGGGTGAAAAACTGTTTTTT.

This clone was counted only a few times. This chain links TRBV18 with TRBJ1-5, with 7 bases that match TRBD1. V shed 2 bases, J shed 5 bases, and the junction held 0 bases outside the gene matches. The germline gives CDR1 KGHSH, CDR2 LQKENI. The CDR3 runs to 13 residues. CDR3 nucleotides: TGTGCCAGCTCACCAGACAGGGATCAGCCCCAGCATTTT. Protein: CASSPDRDQPQHF.

In its sample, this clone was seen a few times. This chain joins TRBV7-3 and TRBJ1-2; the match to TRBD1 covers 8 bases. V was clipped by 3 bases and J by 8 bases; unmatched bases: 8. Germline V gene sequence: CDR1 SGHTA, CDR2 FQGTGA. CDR3 length: 14 residues. In DNA form, the CDR3 reads TGTGCCAGCAGCTTTGGACAGGGCCTGGGAGGCTACACCTTC. This codes for CASSFGQGLGGYTF.

The chain combines TRBV14 with TRBJ2-5; a weak D match, TRBD2 (6 bases). Germline CDR1 and CDR2: SGHDN and FVKESK. This CDR3 region has 15 residues. The ends were cut back, 7 bases at V and 1 base at J, with 16 bases in the middle. CDR3 sequence: CASTRRAGTQETQYF. The CDR3 nucleotides read TGTGCCAGCACCAGGAGGGCGGGAACCCAAGAGACCCAGTACTTC.

V gene TRBV5-1 combines with J gene TRBJ2-7; TRBD2 matches at 7 bases. Germline-derived CDR1 and CDR2 are SGHRS and YFSETQ. The CDR3 has 15 amino acids. V trimming: 5 bases; J trimming: 5 bases; junction bases outside the gene matches: 13. CDR3 DNA: TGCGCCAGCAGTTCCTCCGGGGGAGGGGCCGACGAGCAGTACTTC. As protein: CASSSSGGGADEQYF.

The chain has TRBV4-1 and TRBJ2-1; D gene uncertain. Trimming removed 0 bases at V and 7 bases at J, with 7 bases between. Germline values: CDR1 MGHRA, CDR2 YSYEKL. This CDR3 contains 13 residues. CDR3 region: CASSQDLVNEQFF. CDR3 coding DNA: TGCGCCAGCAGCCAAGATCTAGTAAATGAGCAGTTCTTC.

This clone has more than one count but fewer than ten. V is TRBV15 and J is TRBJ2-7, with 11 bases identical to TRBD1. Germline CDR1 and CDR2: LNHNV and YYDKDF (reference sequence). The V and J ends lost 1 base and 6 bases, in that order; junction bases with no gene match: 5. The CDR3 is 15 residues long. CDR3: CATSRGSGQGGEQYF. DNA for the CDR3: TGTGCCACCAGCAGAGGATCGGGACAGGGGGGCGAGCAGTACTTC.

The table lists this clone with a few counts. The chain couples TRBV28 to TRBJ1-2; maybe TRBD1 (6 bases). Germline V CDR1 and CDR2: MDHEN, SYDVKM. The CDR3 sequence is 13 residues long. V lost 6 bases and J 6 bases, leaving 14 bases between the germline ends. The CDR3 coding sequence is TGTGCCAGCAGACTCAGGGGCGGGCATGGCTACACCTTC. The encoded protein is CASRLRGGHGYTF.

The V gene is TRBV6-1, the J gene TRBJ2-7; 7 nucleotides agree with TRBD2. The junction had 1 base not matched to a gene; V was cut back by 4 bases and J by 1 base. This CDR3 comprises 13 residues. From germline, CDR1 is MNHNS and CDR2 SASEGT. CDR3 DNA sequence: TGTGCCAGCAGTGCGCGGGGGTCCTACGAGCAGTACTTC. This sequence encodes CASSARGSYEQYF.

This clone turned up a few times. The rearrangement joins TRBV18 to TRBJ2-3, with D possibly being TRBD1 (6 bases). Trimming left V 5 bases short and J 8 bases short, with 8 bases between. Germline V gene sequence: CDR1 KGHSH, CDR2 LQKENI. The length of the CDR3 is 11 residues. In DNA form, the CDR3 reads TGTGCCAGCTCAACAGGGCGTACGCAGTATTTT. Translated: CASSTGRTQYF.